The 25 T cell receptor beta chains given below trace back to one sample, sequenced in a study of somatic mutations in cytotoxic T cells in rheumatoid arthritis. Measured with immunoSEQ multiplex PCR; TCRdb has only the in-frame clones, and not every one. The sample contains some 23,000 clones, 70% to 90% of which appear only once. The sequenced sample consisted of CD8+ T cells sorted from blood. The origin of the receptors is an adult with rheumatoid arthritis.

This rearrangement joins TRBV7-8 to TRBJ2-6, with D hard to call. This CDR3 spans 18 amino acids. Germline assignment: CDR1 SGHVS and CDR2 FQNEAQ. The V gene lost 1 base and the J gene lost 0 bases, with 13 bases spanning the gap. The CDR3 sequence is CASSLVVRSSSGANVLTF. The CDR3 DNA reads as TGTGCCAGCAGCTTAGTTGTCAGGAGCAGCTCTGGGGCCAACGTCCTGACTTTC.

The V and J genes are TRBV7-9 and TRBJ2-2; D gene ambiguous. V lost 2 bases, J lost 0 bases, and 4 bases lay in between. The CDR3 consists of 14 residues. Germline V gene lookup returns CDR1 SEHNR and CDR2 FQNEAQ (reference sequence). The CDR3 DNA is TGTGCCAGCAGCTTAAGACCGAACACCGGGGAGCTGTTTTTT. Translating it yields CASSLRPNTGELFF.

The rearrangement links TRBV2 to TRBJ2-1; possibly TRBD1 for D (6 bases). CDR3 size: 15 residues. V shed 0 bases and J shed 5 bases, with 11 bases lying between them. Germline assignment: CDR1 SNHLY and CDR2 FYNNEI. CDR3 DNA: TGTGCCAGCAGTGAAGCGCGAGGGGGTCACAATGAGCAGTTCTTC. Its protein is CASSEARGGHNEQFF.

A single count supports this clone. The genes are TRBV10-3 and TRBJ1-1; 8 bases agree with TRBD1. The J segment lost 1 base and the V segment lost 7 bases, leaving 11 bases of the junction unmatched. Germline V gives CDR1 ENHRY, CDR2 SYGVKD. This CDR3 spans 16 amino acids. CDR3 nucleotides: TGTGCCATCAATCCCGACAGGGGCGACGCGAACACTGAAGCTTTCTTT. Translated, it gives CAINPDRGDANTEAFF.

The CDR3 here is CSVAEAWDRADSYNEQFF. As DNA, the CDR3 is TGCAGCGTCGCCGAGGCTTGGGACAGGGCAGACTCCTACAATGAGCAGTTCTTC. V usage is TRBV29-1 and J usage is TRBJ2-1, with TRBD1 matching over 9 bases. Germline trimming cut 6 bases from V and 0 bases from J; bases unmatched to any gene: 15. The CDR3 covers 18 residues. Germline V lookup: CDR1 SQVTM, CDR2 ANQGSEA.

V is TRBV6-6 and J is TRBJ2-5; D is undetermined. Trimming left V 8 bases short and J 5 bases short, with 12 bases between. CDR1 and CDR2 from the germline V gene are MNHNY and SVGAGI (reference sequence). The CDR3 runs 12 residues. The chain's CDR3 is CASSPHPETQYF. The DNA for the CDR3 is TGTGCCAGCTCCCCCCATCCCGAGACCCAGTACTTC.

The V call is TRBV6-6, the J call TRBJ2-5; 7 bases agree with TRBD2. In germline, CDR1 is MNHNY, CDR2 SVGAGI (reference sequence). With 5 bases clipped from V and 9 bases from J, the junction kept 9 bases outside the gene matches. CDR3 length equals 13 residues. This CDR3 reads CASSDTSASPQYF. The CDR3, as DNA: TGTGCCAGCAGTGACACTAGCGCCAGCCCCCAGTACTTC.

This chain uses TRBV11-2 with TRBJ2-7; weak D call: TRBD1 (5 bases). The CDR3 is made up of 13 amino acids. Trimming removed 5 bases at V and 7 bases at J, with 15 bases between. CDR1 and CDR2 (germline): SGHAT, FQNNGV. The CDR3 reads CASSPPGRGEQYF. CDR3 nucleotides: TGTGCCAGCAGCCCGCCTGGTAGGGGAGAGCAGTACTTC.

The J gene is TRBJ2-7, the V gene TRBV6-1, with D possibly TRBD2 on 5 matching bases. V was cut by 10 bases and J by 11 bases, with 12 bases left in between. Germline CDR1 reads MNHNS; CDR2 reads SASEGT. The CDR3 contains 9 residues. The CDR3 is CATHGGEYF. As DNA, the CDR3 is TGTGCCACGCACGGAGGCGAGTACTTC.

V is TRBV2 and J is TRBJ1-6, with D possibly being TRBD1 (5 bases). Germline assignment: CDR1 SNHLY and CDR2 FYNNEI. Trimming pared 8 bases from V and 4 bases from J, leaving 6 bases between. The CDR3 runs 12 residues. The CDR3 spells CASRQYNSPLHF. CDR3 nucleotide sequence: TGTGCCAGCCGACAGTATAATTCACCCCTCCACTTT.

The CDR3 DNA is TGTGCCAGAAGTTCTCAGCCCCAGCATTTT. It is translated as CARSSQPQHF. The genes are TRBV5-3 and TRBJ1-5; D unresolved. TRBV5-3 belongs to the ORF category, with a function that is uncertain. V lost 5 bases to trimming and J lost 6 bases, with 3 bases between them. This CDR3 contains 10 residues.

The genes are TRBV5-1 and TRBJ2-3; the match to TRBD2 covers 12 bases. The ends lost 7 bases at V and 1 base at J; junction bases unmatched: 7. This CDR3 has 16 amino acids. From germline, CDR1 is SGHRS and CDR2 YFSETQ. Here the CDR3 DNA reads TGCGCCAGCCGCAGGACTAGCGGGGTTGGCACAGATACGCAGTATTTT. As protein: CASRRTSGVGTDTQYF.

The chain uses TRBV6-1 and TRBJ1-3, with D uncertain. CDR3 length: 15 residues. Per germline, CDR1 MNHNS and CDR2 SASEGT. Trimming cost V 3 bases and J 1 base, with 10 bases left between them. CDR3 residues: CASSDGGSSGNTIYF. The CDR3 DNA reads as TGTGCCAGCAGTGACGGTGGATCGTCTGGAAACACCATATATTTT.

The sample holds one count of this clone. The rearrangement uses TRBV27 and TRBJ2-4, with D uncertain. The germline V and J ends were trimmed by 6 bases and 0 bases, with 15 bases remaining between them. The CDR3 runs to 16 residues. Germline assignment: CDR1 MNHEY and CDR2 SMNVEV (reference sequence). The chain's CDR3 is CASSPRTILAKNIQYF. The CDR3, as DNA: TGTGCCAGCAGCCCAAGGACGATCCTAGCCAAAAACATTCAGTACTTC.

The genes are TRBV5-1 and TRBJ2-7; maybe TRBD2 (5 bases). This CDR3 spans 15 amino acids. Trimming removed 5 bases at V and 3 bases at J, with 18 bases between. The V gene's germline CDR1 is SGHRS and CDR2 YFSETQ. For the CDR3, the DNA is TGCGCCAGCAGGCCTAACAGCGGAACCAACTACGAGCAGTACTTC. Protein product: CASRPNSGTNYEQYF.

This clone counts as medium-sized. This chain connects TRBV2 to TRBJ1-5, with a possible D match to TRBD1 (6 bases). The CDR3 consists of 17 residues. Germline CDR1 is SNHLY and CDR2 is FYNNEI. The V gene lost 6 bases and the J gene lost 2 bases, with 20 bases spanning the gap. The CDR3: CASREGRGVGGNQPQHF. The DNA of the CDR3 is TGTGCCAGCAGAGAGGGAAGGGGGGTAGGAGGCAATCAGCCCCAGCATTTT.

The chain has TRBV19 and TRBJ2-7; TRBD1 is a possible D gene (6 bases). Per germline, CDR1 LNHDA and CDR2 SQIVND (reference sequence). This CDR3 spans 14 amino acids. Trimming removed 2 bases at V and 2 bases at J, with 10 bases between. CDR3 sequence reads: CASSISSGAYEQYF. Here the CDR3 DNA reads TGTGCCAGTAGTATAAGCTCAGGGGCCTACGAGCAGTACTTC.

The chain links TRBV5-8 to TRBJ2-5; perhaps TRBD1 as D (6 bases). Germline V CDR1 and CDR2: SGHTS, YDEGEE. Trimming pared 3 bases from V and 4 bases from J, leaving 19 bases between. This CDR3 region has 16 residues. The CDR3 loop is CASSSRQVGARETQYF. The CDR3 nucleotides read TGTGCCAGCAGCTCACGACAGGTGGGGGCGCGAGAGACCCAGTACTTC.

CDR3 sequence reads: CASSSGGAGNEQYF. In DNA, the CDR3 is TGTGCCAGCTCAAGCGGGGGGGCAGGGAACGAGCAGTACTTC. The chain links TRBV18 to TRBJ2-7; the match to TRBD2 covers 10 bases. Germline CDR1 KGHSH, CDR2 LQKENI. CDR3 length: 14 amino acids. V lost 5 bases, J lost 5 bases, and 6 bases stayed unmatched.

The chain is built from TRBV28 and TRBJ1-4; D is possibly TRBD1 (6 bases). The V gene's germline CDR1 is MDHEN and CDR2 SYDVKM. CDR3 length: 15 residues. Trimming left V 4 bases short and J 6 bases short, with 15 bases between. The CDR3 sequence: CASSSNRVPYEKLFF. For the CDR3, the DNA is TGTGCCAGCAGTTCCAACAGGGTGCCTTATGAAAAACTGTTTTTT.

The genes are TRBV9 and TRBJ2-3; D perhaps matches TRBD2 (7 bases). Germline lookup yields CDR1 SGDLS and CDR2 YYNGEE. This CDR3 has 17 residues. V was pared by 3 bases and J by 2 bases, with 19 bases between. CDR3 protein: CASSASVRGGTTDTQYF. DNA of the CDR3: TGTGCCAGCAGCGCCTCCGTGAGGGGGGGGACCACAGATACGCAGTATTTT.

This CDR3 reads CASITLNRGNTGELFF. For the CDR3, the DNA is TGTGCCAGCATTACCTTAAACAGAGGGAACACCGGGGAGCTGTTTTTT. The chain uses TRBV6-6 and TRBJ2-2; D unresolved. CDR3 length: 16 amino acids. The germline V gene encodes CDR1 MNHNY and CDR2 SVGAGI (reference sequence). The V end was cut by 7 bases, the J end by 1 base, with 16 bases between.

The V gene is TRBV19, the J gene TRBJ1-1; 8 nucleotides line up with TRBD1. Germline V gene sequence: CDR1 LNHDA, CDR2 SQIVND (reference sequence). V lost 3 bases and J lost 1; bases outside the gene matches: 7. This CDR3 has 16 amino acids. This chain's CDR3 is CASSIYGQGSNTEAFF. The CDR3 nucleotides read TGTGCCAGTAGTATCTATGGACAGGGCTCGAACACTGAAGCTTTCTTT.

This sequence joins TRBV13 and TRBJ2-7; D remains ambiguous. Germline assignment: CDR1 PRHDT and CDR2 FYEKMQ (reference sequence). V was pared by 0 bases and J by 0 bases, with 6 bases between. There are 14 residues in the CDR3. The CDR3, as DNA: TGTGCCAGCAGCTTAGGACAGATCTCCTACGAGCAGTACTTC. This encodes CASSLGQISYEQYF.

The chain has TRBV5-5 and TRBJ2-7; D perhaps matches TRBD1 (5 bases). The germline V gene encodes CDR1 SGHKS and CDR2 YYEKEE (reference sequence). CDR3 size: 14 residues. Trimming took 0 bases from V and 7 from J, leaving 14 bases between them. The DNA for the CDR3 is TGTGCCAGCAGCTTGGCGCAGGGATCTTGGGAGCAGTACTTC. Translating gives CASSLAQGSWEQYF.